The next 23 T cell receptor beta chains were all read from a single sample in a study of blood T cell repertoires in COVID-19 (dated by TCRdb to about 2020). Library generation was performed with the immunoSEQ multiplex PCR assay. TCRdb obtained this table from immuneACCESS and retained in-frame rearrangements with V and J assigned. These tables miss some clones; where compared with another copy, unresolved V genes account for less than half of the shortfall, and the remainder is unexplained. In all, the sample holds around 130,000 clones, and around four fifths of those were seen once. The ten largest account for approximately 2.4% of the sample. Source material: PBMCs or T cells enriched from blood (not recorded which). These receptors all stem from a man aged 35-49 years with acute COVID-19.

The table lists this clone with a few counts. The chain is built from TRBV27 and TRBJ2-6; D possibly corresponds to TRBD2 (5 bases). Trimming cost V 3 bases and J 0 bases, with 12 bases left between them. The CDR3 has 17 amino acids. Germline V CDR1 and CDR2: MNHEY, SMNVEV (reference sequence). Here the CDR3 reads CASSFNGIYSGANVLTF. The CDR3, as DNA: TGTGCCAGCAGTTTTAACGGGATCTACTCTGGGGCCAACGTCCTGACTTTC. Full variable domain (remainder filled in from reference TRBV27 and TRBJ2-6): EAQVTQNPRYLITVTGKKLTVTCSQNMNHEYMSWYRQDPGLGLRQIYYSMNVEVTDKGDVPEGYKVSRKEKRNFPLILESPSPNQTSLYFCASSFNGIYSGANVLTFGAGSRLTVL.

The J gene is TRBJ1-4, the V gene TRBV6-5; tentatively, D is TRBD1 (5 bases). This CDR3 is 16 amino acids long. V was trimmed by 0 bases and J by 9 bases, leaving 17 bases between them. The germline V gene encodes CDR1 MNHEY and CDR2 SVGAGI. The CDR3 loop is CASSYSTVGRVKKLFF. The CDR3 DNA reads as TGTGCCAGCAGTTACTCGACGGTTGGCAGGGTTAAAAAACTGTTTTTT.

Regarding this clone: The germline gene is not matched at one end of the junction; a read error may be the cause. This CDR3 is also generated by other DNA sequences in the sample. J is TRBJ1-5 and V is TRBV18; 8 bases line up with TRBD1. CDR3 size: 13 residues. CDR1 is KGHSH, CDR2 LQKENI, per germline. The CDR3 coding sequence is TGTGCCAGCTCTCCACAGGGGGATCAGCCCCAGCATTTT. Translation: CASSPQGDQPQHF. The variable domain in full, with the rest retrieved from reference TRBV18 and TRBJ1-5, is NAGVMQNPRHLVRRRGQEARLRCSPMKGHSHVYWYRQLPEEGLKFMVYLQKENIIDESGMPKERFSAEFPKEGPSILRIQQVVRGDSAAYFCASSPQGDQPQHFGDGTRLSIL.

This clone was seen just once. DNA of the CDR3: TGTGCCATCAGTGAGGGTACTAGCGGGAGTACGGATGAGCAGTTCTTC. Amino acid sequence: CAISEGTSGSTDEQFF. This chain connects TRBV10-3 to TRBJ2-1; 11 bases match TRBD2. Germline V gene lookup returns CDR1 ENHRY and CDR2 SYGVKD. The CDR3 is 16 residues long. After removal of 2 bases from V and 8 bases from J, the junction contained 8 bases not matched to a gene.

The CDR3 nucleotides read TGTGCCAGCTCCGCGGAAGGGGCCAGTCTTGGAAACACCATATATTTT. Amino acid sequence: CASSAEGASLGNTIYF. The chain carries TRBV18 and TRBJ1-3; D may be TRBD1 (5 bases). This CDR3 has 16 residues. The germline V and J ends were trimmed by 6 bases and 3 bases, with 18 bases remaining between them. Germline V lookup: CDR1 KGHSH, CDR2 LQKENI.

The rearrangement uses TRBV18 and TRBJ1-1; D gene uncertain. This CDR3 region has 15 residues. The V gene's germline CDR1 is KGHSH and CDR2 LQKENI. V lost 2 bases to trimming and J lost 0 bases, with 10 bases between them. The CDR3 DNA reads as TGTGCCAGCTCACCATCAGTAGAGGTGAACACTGAAGCTTTCTTT. It is translated as CASSPSVEVNTEAFF.

The gene calls are TRBV6-5 and TRBJ1-4; D may be TRBD1 (5 bases). V was pared by 2 bases and J by 8 bases, with 12 bases between. Germline V lookup: CDR1 MNHEY, CDR2 SVGAGI. The CDR3 is 14 residues long. The CDR3 region is CASSYGQGGEKLFF. The DNA of the CDR3 is TGTGCCAGCAGTTACGGCCAGGGAGGCGAAAAACTGTTTTTT.

This clone was recorded a few times. The chain employs TRBV6-5 and TRBJ2-7, with TRBD2 matching 9 bases. The trim removed 5 bases at V and 4 bases at J, leaving 6 bases unmatched. The CDR3 is made up of 14 amino acids. CDR1 and CDR2 from the germline V gene are MNHEY and SVGAGI. CDR3 region: CASSNSGGGYEQYF. The CDR3 DNA sequence: TGTGCCAGCAGTAATAGCGGGGGTGGGTACGAGCAGTACTTC.

The chain joins TRBV7-9 to TRBJ2-7, with 8 bases that match TRBD1. This CDR3 has 17 residues. CDR1 and CDR2 (germline): SEHNR, FQNEAQ (reference sequence). The V segment lost 4 bases and the J segment 3 bases; nucleotides outside the gene matches: 14. The CDR3 DNA is TGTGCCAGCAGCTGGGGGATGACGCGGACAGGGAACTACGAGCAGTACTTC. Residues: CASSWGMTRTGNYEQYF.

The chain employs TRBV19 and TRBJ1-1, with 9 nucleotides matching TRBD1. In germline, CDR1 is LNHDA, CDR2 SQIVND (reference sequence). The ends lost 5 bases at V and 5 bases at J; junction bases unmatched: 9. This CDR3 has 15 residues. CDR3: CASSPETGGWTEAFF. In nucleotides, the CDR3 is TGTGCCAGTAGTCCGGAGACAGGGGGTTGGACTGAAGCTTTCTTT.

The chain recombines TRBV2 with TRBJ2-1; D gene uncertain. The CDR3 is 11 residues long. V lost 7 bases and J lost 3, with 4 bases in between. Germline V lookup: CDR1 SNHLY, CDR2 FYNNEI. The CDR3 DNA reads as TGTGCCAGCAATTACTACAATGAGCAGTTCTTC. Translation: CASNYYNEQFF.

This clone was picked up one time. The chain recombines TRBV15 with TRBJ2-5, with a tentative D call TRBD1 (5 bases). Germline values: CDR1 LNHNV, CDR2 YYDKDF (reference sequence). V lost 9 bases and J lost 5, with 19 bases in between. The CDR3 has 14 amino acids. The CDR3 DNA is TGTGCCACTTCAAAAACCAGTCCAGGGGAGACCCAGTACTTC. Protein: CATSKTSPGETQYF.

The CDR3 DNA sequence: TGTGCCAGCAGCTCTGAGATGAACACTGAAGCTTTCTTT. Translated: CASSSEMNTEAFF. V gene TRBV5-5 combines with J gene TRBJ1-1; D unresolved. The CDR3 sequence is 13 residues long. V was pared by 3 bases and J by 0 bases, with 6 bases between. Germline CDR1 SGHKS, CDR2 YYEKEE (reference sequence).

CDR3 region: CASSGLASTYEQYF. CDR3 in DNA: TGTGCCAGCAGTGGGCTAGCGTCAACCTACGAGCAGTACTTC. V gene TRBV2 combines with J gene TRBJ2-7; possible D gene TRBD2, 6 bases. From germline, CDR1 is SNHLY and CDR2 FYNNEI. The V and J ends lost 4 bases and 2 bases respectively, with 12 bases between them. CDR3 length: 14 residues.

V and J are TRBV5-5 and TRBJ1-1; 9 bases map to TRBD1. The CDR3 has 15 residues. V shed 4 bases, J shed 5 bases, and the junction held 9 bases outside the gene matches. The germline V gene encodes CDR1 SGHKS and CDR2 YYEKEE (reference sequence). CDR3 nucleotides: TGTGCCAGCAGCCGAGCTGGGACAGGGATGACTGAAGCTTTCTTT. It codes for CASSRAGTGMTEAFF.

The gene calls are TRBV19 and TRBJ1-2, with TRBD1 matching 8 bases. The CDR3 extends over 15 amino acids. V dropped 3 bases and J dropped 3; count of bases not matched to a gene: 6. CDR1 is LNHDA, CDR2 SQIVND, per germline (reference sequence). CDR3 sequence reads: CASSILTGVDYGYTF. In DNA form, the CDR3 reads TGTGCCAGTAGTATCTTGACAGGGGTTGACTATGGCTACACCTTC. The variable domain in full, completed from reference TRBV19 and TRBJ1-2, reads DGGITQSPKYLFRKEGQNVTLSCEQNLNHDAMYWYRQDPGQGLRLIYYSQIVNDFQKGDIAEGYSVSREKKESFPLTVTSAQKNPTAFYLCASSILTGVDYGYTFGSGTRLTVV.

This chain uses TRBV25-1 with TRBJ2-7; TRBD1 aligns across 8 bases. V trimming: 8 bases; J trimming: 4 bases; junction bases outside the gene matches: 7. Germline V gives CDR1 MGHDK, CDR2 SYGVNS. The CDR3 runs 13 residues. Here the CDR3 reads CASRGTGVYEQYF. The DNA of the CDR3 is TGTGCCAGCCGTGGGACAGGAGTTTACGAGCAGTACTTC.

This clone came up a few times. This rearrangement joins TRBV5-6 to TRBJ2-3, with 13 bases fitting TRBD2. J gave up 2 bases and V 3 bases, and 6 bases lay outside the gene matches. This CDR3 comprises 17 residues. Germline V gives CDR1 SGHDT, CDR2 YYEEEE. Here the CDR3 DNA reads TGTGCCAGCAGCTACCGACTAGCGGGAGGTTCCACAGATACGCAGTATTTT. It codes for CASSYRLAGGSTDTQYF.

This clone was counted a single time. J is TRBJ1-1 and V is TRBV29-1; D gene uncertain. Germline loops: CDR1 SQVTM, CDR2 ANQGSEA. Trimming left V 2 bases short and J 5 bases short, with 18 bases between. CDR3 length: 15 amino acids. CDR3 DNA: TGCAGCGTTGAAAGGAGGGCTGGCGTCCGGACTGAAGCTTTCTTT. This sequence encodes CSVERRAGVRTEAFF.

With respect to this clone: One end of the junction is discordant with germline, which a read error may explain. The chain carries TRBV7-7 and TRBJ2-1, with TRBD2 matching over 7 bases. The germline V gene has CDR1 SSHAT and CDR2 FNYEAQ (reference sequence). CDR3 size: 13 residues. The CDR3, as DNA: TGTGCTAGCAGCTTAGGCGGGAGAAGGGAGCAGTTCTTC. Translation gives CASSLGGRREQFF. Complete variable domain (other parts from reference TRBV7-7 and TRBJ2-1): GAGVSQSPRYKVTKRGQDVTLRCDPISSHATLYWYQQALGQGPEFLTYFNYEAQPDKSGLPSDRFSAERPEGSISTLTIQRTEQRDSAMYRCASSLGGRREQFFGPGTRLTVL.

The rearrangement joins TRBV24-1 to TRBJ2-4, with 8 bases aligning to TRBD1. Trimming cost V 3 bases and J 14 bases; bases outside gene matches: 14. The germline V gene has CDR1 KGHDR and CDR2 SFDVKD. The CDR3 has 15 amino acids. The CDR3 DNA reads as TGTGCCACCAGTGATCCCGGGACAGGTTCTCGAAAAAAGTACTTC. Its translation is CATSDPGTGSRKKYF.

The chain combines TRBV30 with TRBJ1-2; the D gene is possibly TRBD1 (5 bases). Germline CDR1 is GTSNPN and CDR2 is SVGIG (reference sequence). Trimming shortened V by 3 bases and J by 4 bases, and 12 bases separated the two germline ends. The CDR3 has 13 amino acids. The CDR3 DNA sequence: TGTGCCTGGAGAGGCGGGGCGGGCTATGGCTACACCTTC. It encodes CAWRGGAGYGYTF. The variable domain in full, completed from reference TRBV30 and TRBJ1-2, reads SQTIHQWPATLVQPVGSPLSLECTVEGTSNPNLYWYRQAAGRGLQLLFYSVGIGQISSEVPQNLSASRPQDRQFILSSKKLLLSDSGFYLCAWRGGAGYGYTFGSGTRLTVV.

The chain recombines TRBV27 with TRBJ2-7, with 7 bases lining up with TRBD2. The CDR3 extends over 13 amino acids. Per germline, CDR1 MNHEY and CDR2 SMNVEV (reference sequence). V lost 4 bases and J lost 2; bases outside the gene matches: 2. CDR3 coding DNA: TGTGCCAGCAGTTGGGGGGGGACCTACGAGCAGTACTTC. As protein: CASSWGGTYEQYF.